This entry features one T cell receptor (beta chain) sequence. Its recognized antigen is unknown. No base quality values were provided; no much bigger clone lies one nucleotide off. These data originate in a study of shared clonotypes between healthy human individuals (dated by TCRdb to 2020 to 2021). At the level of the whole study: The cohort comprised two women and a few men aged 18 to 49 years. Per donor, three plates each were used for CD4 naive and CD4 memory, two for CD8 naive, and one for CD8 memory. Blood TCR repertoires of roughly five healthy adults were deeply sequenced to estimate repertoire size and the extent of clonotype sharing between individuals. Libraries were prepared and TCR repertoires were sequenced by different laboratories using diverse techniques, in order to increase sequencing depth and limit assay-specific biases. Leukapheresis yielded between about 0.9 and 10 billion PBMCs per donor. Overall study outcomes, separate from this receptor: Sharing across a few donors was observed for around 4.8% of naive CD4, about 4% of naive CD8, over 2% of memory CD4, and approximately 0.41% of memory CD8 clonotypes. The small number of donors limited the genetic and exposure-history diversity represented. Clonotypes shared by all four sorted-subset donors showed higher generation probabilities than non-shared clonotypes. Based on pairwise subsampling, the degree of clonotype sharing among donors was expected to be affected by sequencing depth. Estimated clonotype richness was generally larger for naive than for memory subsets. Only blood was sampled, and tissue TCR repertoires likely differ from those in blood. Incomplete sequencing was indicated by rarefaction of sorted-subset datasets, despite the large sequencing depth.

TCR CDR3 regions were amplified from genomic DNA by multiplex PCR using the deep immunoSEQ assay. Extracted genomic DNA from each cell subset was spread evenly across all wells of several immunoSEQ 96-well plates, with each plate serving as a replicate. For sorted subsets, 200 to 250 ng genomic DNA, equal to 25,000 to 35,000 T cell genomes, was loaded into each replicate PCR. Purified libraries were measured with a Qubit 3.0 fluorometer, size-checked on a Bioanalyzer 2100, and measured again with the KAPA Library Quantification kit. Each immunoSEQ 96-well plate was sequenced on its own single-read 150-cycle Illumina NextSeq 550 flow cell. The study's processing was this. Because only junctional sequences without quality scores were contained in the immunoSEQ output, filtering matching that applied to full-length reads could not be performed. Sequences were annotated with PyIR, a Python wrapper for IgBLAST v1.9, using IMGT germline references to assign V/J genes and CDR3. Reads were filtered out if the reads had weak V/J assignments (E-value above 1e-6), no CDR3, stop codons, out-of-frame junctions, or ambiguous translated residues. A V3J clonotype was defined by an identical inferred V gene, J gene, and CDR3 amino acid sequence. Percentage overlap between repertoires was calculated by dividing the number of shared unique clonotypes by the size of the smaller repertoire. Three approaches were used to assess repertoire richness: RTK rarefaction, the Chao1 estimator, and Recon v2.1 estimates of unobserved clonotypes. Generation probabilities were computed with OLGA for all TCRbeta clonotypes obtained by the gDNA method from several donors. TCRdb took this table from immuneACCESS and kept in-frame rearrangements with V and J called. Such tables lack part of the clones; where checked against another copy, unresolved V genes explain under half of the gap, and the rest is unexplained. V and J calls and clone size are those listed in that table; D and trimming were worked out from the DNA. The sample has over 300,000 clones on record, about nine tenths of them singletons. 15% to 20% of the sample rests with the top ten.

The germline V gene sets CDR1 to SGDLS and CDR2 to YYNGEE. The CDR3 has 17 amino acids, counting the end cysteine and phenylalanine. CDR3 DNA only is kept here, 51 bases in frame from base 1. Clipping removes 4 bases from V and 3 bases from J, with 14 as the unmatched junction base count. Donors were healthy HIV-negative adults with no recently reported acute infections or vaccinations. Only Caucasian adults living in Nashville, Tennessee, USA were represented among the donors. The CD8 memory samples were a combination of magnetically selected CD45RO+ cells and CCR7-negative CD45RA+ effector memory (TemRA) cells. After blood collection by leukapheresis, PBMCs were isolated using Ficoll-Histopaque density gradient centrifugation and then cryopreserved in the vapor phase of liquid nitrogen. Analytical flow cytometry was used to check the purity and quantity of each magnetically sorted T cell population. Genomic DNA was isolated from every sorted fraction and measured by UV absorbance on a Nanodrop 2000c.

The clonotype was recovered from a man aged 18-30 years in good health. The sequenced sample was memory CD8+ T cells sorted from blood. The cell subset or site tag for this specimen amounts to: CD45RO+ cells pooled with CCR7-negative TemRA cells. In this chain, TRBV9 is recombined with TRBJ2-3; 7 middle bases align to TRBD2. The sequenced DNA: TGTGCCAGCAGCCACAGCATAGAGCGGGGCTATACAGATACGCAGTATTTT. This gives the protein CASSHSIERGYTDTQYF.